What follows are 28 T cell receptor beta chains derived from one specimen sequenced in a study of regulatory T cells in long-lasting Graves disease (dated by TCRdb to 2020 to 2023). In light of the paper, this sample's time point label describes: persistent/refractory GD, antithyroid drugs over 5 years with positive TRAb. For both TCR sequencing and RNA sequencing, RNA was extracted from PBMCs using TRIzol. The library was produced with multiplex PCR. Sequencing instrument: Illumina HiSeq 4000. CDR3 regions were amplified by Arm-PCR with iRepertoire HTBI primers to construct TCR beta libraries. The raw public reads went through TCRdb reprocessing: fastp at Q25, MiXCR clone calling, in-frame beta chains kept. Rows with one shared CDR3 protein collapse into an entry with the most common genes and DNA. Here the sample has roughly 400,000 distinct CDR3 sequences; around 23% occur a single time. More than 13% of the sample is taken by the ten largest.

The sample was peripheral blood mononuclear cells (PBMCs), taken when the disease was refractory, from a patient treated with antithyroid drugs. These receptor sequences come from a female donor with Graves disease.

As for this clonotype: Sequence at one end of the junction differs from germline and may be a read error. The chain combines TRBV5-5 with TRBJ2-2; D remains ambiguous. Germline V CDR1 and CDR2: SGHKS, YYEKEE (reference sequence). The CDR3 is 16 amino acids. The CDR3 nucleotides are TGTACCAGCAGCTTGGGTTGGCTACCGAACACCGGGGAGCTGTTTTTT. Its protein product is CTSSLGWLPNTGELFF.

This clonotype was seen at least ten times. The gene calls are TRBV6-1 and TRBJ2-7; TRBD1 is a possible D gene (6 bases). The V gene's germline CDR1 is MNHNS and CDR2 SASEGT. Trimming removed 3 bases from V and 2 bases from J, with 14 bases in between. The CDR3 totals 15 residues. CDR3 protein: CASSDSAGDPYEQYF. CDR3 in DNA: TGTGCCAGCAGTGACTCCGCAGGGGACCCCTACGAGCAGTACTTC.

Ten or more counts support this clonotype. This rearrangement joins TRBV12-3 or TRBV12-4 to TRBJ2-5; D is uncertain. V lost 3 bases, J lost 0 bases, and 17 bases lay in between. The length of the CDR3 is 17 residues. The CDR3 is CASSFFLGASYQETQYF. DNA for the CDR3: TGTGCCAGCAGTTTTTTTCTAGGAGCGTCTTACCAAGAGACCCAGTACTTC.

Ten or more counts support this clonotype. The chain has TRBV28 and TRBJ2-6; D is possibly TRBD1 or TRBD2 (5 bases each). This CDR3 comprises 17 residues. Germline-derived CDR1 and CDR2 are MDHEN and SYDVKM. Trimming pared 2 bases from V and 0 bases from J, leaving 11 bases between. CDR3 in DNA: TGTGCCAGCAGTTTAGGGGACGAGCGCTCTGGGGCCAACGTCCTGACTTTC. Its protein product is CASSLGDERSGANVLTF. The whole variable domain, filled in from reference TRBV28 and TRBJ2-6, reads DVKVTQSSRYLVKRTGEKVFLECVQDMDHENMFWYRQDPGLGLRLIYFSYDVKMKEKGDIPEGYSVSREKKERFSLILESASTNQTSMYLCASSLGDERSGANVLTFGAGSRLTVL.

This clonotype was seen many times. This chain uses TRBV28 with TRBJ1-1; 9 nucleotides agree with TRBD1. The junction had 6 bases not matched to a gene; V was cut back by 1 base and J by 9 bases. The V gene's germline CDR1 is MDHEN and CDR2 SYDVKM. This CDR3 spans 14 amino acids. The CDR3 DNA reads TGTGCCAGCAGTTTATCATTAACAGGGGGCAAAGCTTTCTTT. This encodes CASSLSLTGGKAFF.

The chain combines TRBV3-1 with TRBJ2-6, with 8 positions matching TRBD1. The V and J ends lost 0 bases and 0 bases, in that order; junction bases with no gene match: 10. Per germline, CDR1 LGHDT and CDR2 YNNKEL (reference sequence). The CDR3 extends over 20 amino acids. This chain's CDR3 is CASSQDRPDRAYSGANVLTF. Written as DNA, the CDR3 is TGTGCCAGCAGCCAAGATCGGCCGGACAGGGCTTACTCTGGGGCCAACGTCCTGACTTTC.

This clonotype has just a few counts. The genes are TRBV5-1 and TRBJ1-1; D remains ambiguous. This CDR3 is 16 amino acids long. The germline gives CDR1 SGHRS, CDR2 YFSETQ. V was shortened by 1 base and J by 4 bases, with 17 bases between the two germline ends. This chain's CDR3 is CASSLLGPREGTEAFF. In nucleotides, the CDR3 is TGCGCCAGCAGCTTGTTAGGCCCGCGAGAAGGCACTGAAGCTTTCTTT.

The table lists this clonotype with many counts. CDR3 nucleotides: TGCAGTGCTAGAGGCGGTAGCGAGACCCAGTACTTC. Its translation is CSARGGSETQYF. The V and J genes are TRBV20-1 and TRBJ2-5; D is undetermined. This CDR3 is 12 amino acids long. CDR1 is DFQATT, CDR2 SNEGSKA, per germline (reference sequence). Trimming took 1 base from V and 5 from J, leaving 8 bases between them.

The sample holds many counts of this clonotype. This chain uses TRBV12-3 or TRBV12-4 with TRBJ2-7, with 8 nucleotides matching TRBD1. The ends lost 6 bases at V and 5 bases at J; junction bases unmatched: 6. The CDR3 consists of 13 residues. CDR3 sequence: CASSWTGSHEQYF. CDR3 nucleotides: TGTGCCAGCAGCTGGACAGGGAGTCACGAGCAGTACTTC.

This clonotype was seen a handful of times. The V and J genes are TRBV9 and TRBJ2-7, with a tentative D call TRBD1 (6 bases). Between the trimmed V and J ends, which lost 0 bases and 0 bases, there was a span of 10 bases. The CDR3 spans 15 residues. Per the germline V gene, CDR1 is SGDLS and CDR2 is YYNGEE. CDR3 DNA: TGTGCCAGCAGCGTAGCTCCACAGGGCTCCTACGAGCAGTACTTC. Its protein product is CASSVAPQGSYEQYF.

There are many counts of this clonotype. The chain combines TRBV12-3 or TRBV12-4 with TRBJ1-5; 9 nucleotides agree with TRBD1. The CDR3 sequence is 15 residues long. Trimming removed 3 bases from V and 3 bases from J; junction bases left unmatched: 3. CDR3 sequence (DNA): TGTGCCAGCAGTTTGGGACAGGGAAACAATCAGCCCCAGCATTTT. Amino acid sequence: CASSLGQGNNQPQHF.

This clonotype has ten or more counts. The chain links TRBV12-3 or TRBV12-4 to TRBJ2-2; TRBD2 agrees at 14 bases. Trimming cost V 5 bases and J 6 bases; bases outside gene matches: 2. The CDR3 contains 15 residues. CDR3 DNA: TGTGCCAGCAGTACGACTAGCGGGAGGGCCGGGGAGCTGTTTTTT. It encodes CASSTTSGRAGELFF.

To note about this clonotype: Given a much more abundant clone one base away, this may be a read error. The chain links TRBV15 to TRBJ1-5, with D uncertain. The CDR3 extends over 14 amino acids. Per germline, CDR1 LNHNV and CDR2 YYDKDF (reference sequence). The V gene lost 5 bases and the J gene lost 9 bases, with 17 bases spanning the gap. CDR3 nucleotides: TGTGCCACCAGCGGAACCTCCCCGGGCGCGCCCCAGCATTTT. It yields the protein CATSGTSPGAPQHF.

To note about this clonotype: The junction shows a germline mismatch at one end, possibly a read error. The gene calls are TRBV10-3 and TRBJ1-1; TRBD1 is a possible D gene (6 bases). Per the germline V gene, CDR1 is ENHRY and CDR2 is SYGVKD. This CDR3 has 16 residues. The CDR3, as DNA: TGTGCCATCGGTGAGACGACCGGGACACTGAACACTGAAGCTTTCTTT. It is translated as CAIGETTGTLNTEAFF.

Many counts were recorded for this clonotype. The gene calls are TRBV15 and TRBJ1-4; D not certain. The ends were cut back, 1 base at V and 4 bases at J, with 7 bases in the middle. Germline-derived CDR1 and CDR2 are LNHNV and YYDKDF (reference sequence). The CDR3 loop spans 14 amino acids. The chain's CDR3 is CATSRVGSNEKLFF. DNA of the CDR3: TGTGCCACCAGCAGAGTAGGGAGTAATGAAAAACTGTTTTTT. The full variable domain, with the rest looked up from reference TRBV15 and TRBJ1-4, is DAMVIQNPRYQVTQFGKPVTLSCSQTLNHNVMYWYQQKSSQAPKLLFHYYDKDFNNEADTPDNFQSRRPNTSFCFLDIRSPGLGDTAMYLCATSRVGSNEKLFFGSGTQLSVL.

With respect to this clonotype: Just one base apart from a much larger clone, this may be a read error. This CDR3 is CASKLGARDILMNTEALF. The CDR3 nucleotides read TGTGCCAGCAAGTTGGGGGCCCGGGACATTCTCATGAACACTGAAGCTCTCTTT. This chain connects TRBV2 to TRBJ1-1; D may be TRBD1 (6 bases). Germline CDR1 reads SNHLY; CDR2 reads FYNNEI. This CDR3 spans 18 amino acids. Filled out from reference TRBV2 and TRBJ1-1, the complete variable domain reads EPEVTQTPSHQVTQMGQEVILRCVPISNHLYFYWYRQILGQKVEFLVSFYNNEISEKSEIFDDQFSVERPDGSNFTLKIRSTKLEDSAMYFCASKLGARDILMNTEALFGQGTRLTVV.

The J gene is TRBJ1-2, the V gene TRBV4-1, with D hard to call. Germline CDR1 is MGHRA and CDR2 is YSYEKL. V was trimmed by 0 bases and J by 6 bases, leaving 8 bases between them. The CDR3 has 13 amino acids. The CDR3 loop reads CASSQENRDGYTF. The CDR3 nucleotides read TGCGCCAGCAGCCAAGAGAACCGTGATGGCTACACCTTC.

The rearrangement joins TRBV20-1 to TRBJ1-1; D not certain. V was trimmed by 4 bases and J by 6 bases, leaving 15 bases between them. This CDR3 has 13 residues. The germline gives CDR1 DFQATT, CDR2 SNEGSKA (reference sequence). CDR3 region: CSAKIIWTPEAFF. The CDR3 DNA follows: TGCAGTGCTAAGATAATTTGGACGCCTGAAGCTTTCTTT.

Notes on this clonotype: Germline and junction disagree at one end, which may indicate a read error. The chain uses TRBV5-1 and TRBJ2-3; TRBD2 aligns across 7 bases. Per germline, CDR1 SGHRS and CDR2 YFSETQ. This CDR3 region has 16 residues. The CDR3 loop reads CASRLAGTSASDTQYF. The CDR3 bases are TGCGCCAGCAGGTTGGCGGGTACTAGCGCGTCGGATACGCAGTATTTT.

CDR3 residues: CSAPGGRGATDTQYF. CDR3 nucleotide sequence: TGCAGTGCCCCGGGCGGCAGGGGCGCCACAGATACGCAGTATTTT. The V gene is TRBV20-1, the J gene TRBJ2-3; D may be TRBD1 (6 bases). CDR3 size: 15 residues. Germline values: CDR1 DFQATT, CDR2 SNEGSKA (reference sequence). Trimming took off 6 bases at V and 2 bases at J, with 18 bases between the two ends.

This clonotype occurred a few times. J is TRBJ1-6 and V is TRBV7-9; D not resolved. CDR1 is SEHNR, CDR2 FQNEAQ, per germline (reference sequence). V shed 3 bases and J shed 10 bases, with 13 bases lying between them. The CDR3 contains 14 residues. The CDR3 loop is CASSLTLVWSPLHF. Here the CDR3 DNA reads TGTGCCAGCAGCTTGACACTGGTATGGTCACCCCTCCACTTT. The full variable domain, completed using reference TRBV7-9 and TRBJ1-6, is DTGVSQNPRHKITKRGQNVTFRCDPISEHNRLYWYRQTLGQGPEFLTYFQNEAQLEKSRLLSDRFSAERPKGSFSTLEIQRTEQGDSAMYLCASSLTLVWSPLHFGNGTRLTVT.

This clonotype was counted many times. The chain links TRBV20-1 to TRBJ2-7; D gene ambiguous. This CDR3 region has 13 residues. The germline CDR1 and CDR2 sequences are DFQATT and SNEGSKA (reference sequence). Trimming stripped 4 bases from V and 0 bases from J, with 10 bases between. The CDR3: CSAKGSLSYEQYF. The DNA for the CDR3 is TGCAGTGCTAAGGGCAGTCTCTCCTACGAGCAGTACTTC.

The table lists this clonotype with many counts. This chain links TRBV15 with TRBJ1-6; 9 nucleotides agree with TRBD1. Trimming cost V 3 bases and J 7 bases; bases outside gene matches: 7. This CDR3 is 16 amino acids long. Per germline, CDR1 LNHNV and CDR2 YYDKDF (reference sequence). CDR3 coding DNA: TGTGCCACCAGCAGGGGCTGGACAGGGGCAAATTCACCCCTCCACTTT. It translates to CATSRGWTGANSPLHF.

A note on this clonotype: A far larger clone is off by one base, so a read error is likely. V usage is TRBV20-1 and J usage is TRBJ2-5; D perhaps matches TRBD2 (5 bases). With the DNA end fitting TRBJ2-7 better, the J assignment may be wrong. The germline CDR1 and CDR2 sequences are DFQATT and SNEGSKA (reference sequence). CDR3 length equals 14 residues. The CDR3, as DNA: TGCAGTGCTAGAGAGGACTCGCTTCCCTACGAGCAGTACTTC. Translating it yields CSAREDSLPYEQYF.

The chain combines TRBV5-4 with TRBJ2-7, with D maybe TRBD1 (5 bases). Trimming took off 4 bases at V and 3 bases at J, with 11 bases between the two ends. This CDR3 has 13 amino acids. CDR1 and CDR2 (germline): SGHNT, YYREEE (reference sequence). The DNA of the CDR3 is TGTGCCAGCAGCCAGGGTGATTACTACGAGCAGTACTTC. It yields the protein CASSQGDYYEQYF.

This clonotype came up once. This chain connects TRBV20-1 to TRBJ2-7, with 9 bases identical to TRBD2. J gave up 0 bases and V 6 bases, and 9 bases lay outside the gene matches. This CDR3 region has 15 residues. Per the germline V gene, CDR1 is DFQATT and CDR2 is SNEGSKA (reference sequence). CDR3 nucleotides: TGCAGTGCGGCCCGGGCTAGCGGGGTCTCCTACGAGCAGTACTTC. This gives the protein CSAARASGVSYEQYF.

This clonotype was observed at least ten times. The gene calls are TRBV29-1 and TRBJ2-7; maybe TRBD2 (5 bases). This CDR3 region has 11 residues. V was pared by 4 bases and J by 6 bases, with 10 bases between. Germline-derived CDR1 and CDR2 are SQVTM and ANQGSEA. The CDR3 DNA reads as TGCAGCGTTGGAGAGCGGTCCGAGCAGTACTTC. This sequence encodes CSVGERSEQYF.

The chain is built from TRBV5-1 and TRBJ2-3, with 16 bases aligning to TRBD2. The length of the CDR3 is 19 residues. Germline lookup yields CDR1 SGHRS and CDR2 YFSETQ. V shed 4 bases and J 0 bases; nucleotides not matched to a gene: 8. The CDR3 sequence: CASSPGLAGGPASTDTQYF. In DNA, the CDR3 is TGCGCCAGCAGCCCGGGACTAGCGGGAGGGCCGGCTAGCACAGATACGCAGTATTTT.